These 31 T cell receptor beta chains came from one sample sequenced in a study of OX40 agonist ivuxolimab in advanced cancers. Libraries were prepared by immunoSEQ multiplex PCR; TCRdb keeps only in-frame clonotypes and omits some of them. In the table there are 80,000 to 100,000 clones, approximately 94% of which are singletons. The source was CD4+ or CD8+ T cells sorted from blood, collected in a trial of the OX40 agonist ivuxolimab. The origin of the receptors is an adult with an advanced solid tumor such as melanoma, head and neck, liver or kidney cancer.

The rearrangement links TRBV10-2 to TRBJ1-4, with a tentative D call TRBD1 (5 bases). The length of the CDR3 is 14 residues. Germline CDR1 is WSHSY and CDR2 is SAAADI. V was pared by 3 bases and J by 3 bases, with 8 bases between. The CDR3 is CASSDGTSNEKLFF. CDR3 in DNA: TGCGCCAGCAGTGACGGGACCTCTAATGAAAAACTGTTTTTT.

The table lists this clone with a few counts. This sequence joins TRBV13 and TRBJ1-6; D gene unclear. V was trimmed by 1 base and J by 5 bases, leaving 0 bases between them. The CDR3 is 12 amino acids. Germline values: CDR1 PRHDT, CDR2 FYEKMQ (reference sequence). DNA for the CDR3: TGTGCCAGCAGCTTAGATAATTCACCCCTCCACTTT. As protein: CASSLDNSPLHF.

The genes are TRBV27 and TRBJ2-7; TRBD1 matches at 9 bases. This CDR3 region has 17 residues. V shed 4 bases, J shed 3 bases, and the junction held 13 bases outside the gene matches. CDR1 MNHEY and CDR2 SMNVEV come from the germline V gene (reference sequence). In nucleotides, the CDR3 is TGTGCCAGCAGTTCCTTAGGGACAGGGAATAAGGGCTACGAGCAGTACTTC. It is translated as CASSSLGTGNKGYEQYF.

This chain uses TRBV6-5 with TRBJ1-2; D gene unclear. The V end lost 0 bases, the J end lost 5 bases, and 16 bases lay between the germline ends. Germline lookup yields CDR1 MNHEY and CDR2 SVGAGI. CDR3 length: 16 amino acids. The CDR3 is CASSYSPAGVSYGYTF. Here the CDR3 DNA reads TGTGCCAGCAGTTACTCGCCCGCAGGAGTGTCGTATGGCTACACCTTC.

The chain is built from TRBV7-2 and TRBJ2-1; D is unresolved. From germline, CDR1 is SGHTA and CDR2 FQGNSA. The V end was cut by 3 bases, the J end by 6 bases, with 6 bases between. This CDR3 has 12 residues. The CDR3 spells CASSLAINEQFF. CDR3 in DNA: TGTGCCAGCAGCTTGGCGATCAATGAGCAGTTCTTC.

This clone was seen a handful of times. The V call is TRBV9, the J call TRBJ1-2; possible D gene TRBD1, 6 bases. Germline CDR1 SGDLS, CDR2 YYNGEE. The V end was cut by 3 bases, the J end by 7 bases, with 7 bases between. The CDR3 is 11 amino acids. The CDR3 reads CASSAGVGYTF. The CDR3 DNA reads as TGTGCCAGCAGCGCAGGGGTTGGCTACACCTTC. The whole variable domain, filled in from reference TRBV9 and TRBJ1-2, reads DSGVTQTPKHLITATGQRVTLRCSPRSGDLSVYWYQQSLDQGLQFLIQYYNGEERAKGNILERFSAQQFPDLHSELNLSSLELGDSALYFCASSAGVGYTFGSGTRLTVV.

This chain links TRBV10-1 with TRBJ2-1; 14 positions match TRBD2. Germline V gene data show CDR1 as WNHNN and CDR2 as SYGVQD (reference sequence). This CDR3 region has 18 residues. Trimming cost V 6 bases and J 7 bases; bases outside gene matches: 14. CDR3 sequence (DNA): TGCGCCAGCAGCGCGACTAGCGGGGGGGCCTCCCTTTGGAATGAGCAGTTCTTC. This sequence encodes CASSATSGGASLWNEQFF.

The V and J genes are TRBV28 and TRBJ2-1; TRBD2 matches 7 bases. V shed 9 bases and J 6 bases; nucleotides not matched to a gene: 14. There are 15 residues in the CDR3. Germline loops: CDR1 MDHEN, CDR2 SYDVKM. The CDR3 nucleotides are TGTGCCAGTTTCGATGGGCCGGGACTAAGCAATGAGCAGTTCTTC. It yields the protein CASFDGPGLSNEQFF.

The chain combines TRBV5-6 with TRBJ2-2; 7 bases are a match to TRBD2. Germline trimming cut 4 bases from V and 3 bases from J; bases unmatched to any gene: 12. This CDR3 is 17 amino acids long. The germline gives CDR1 SGHDT, CDR2 YYEEEE. The CDR3 DNA sequence: TGTGCCAGCAGCACAAAACCCCGGGAGGCCTACACCGGGGAGCTGTTTTTT. Translated: CASSTKPREAYTGELFF. Based on the CDR3 plus reference TRBV5-6 and TRBJ2-2, the full variable domain is DAGVTQSPTHLIKTRGQQVTLRCSPKSGHDTVSWYQQALGQGPQFIFQYYEEEERQRGNFPDRFSGHQFPNYSSELNVNALLLGDSALYLCASSTKPREAYTGELFFGEGSRLTVL.

The gene calls are TRBV5-4 and TRBJ1-4; D is ambiguous. The CDR3 spans 17 residues. Germline assignment: CDR1 SGHNT and CDR2 YYREEE (reference sequence). Trimming took 2 bases from V and 4 from J, leaving 18 bases between them. CDR3 residues: CASSLRGGGLINEKLFF. CDR3 nucleotides: TGTGCCAGCAGCTTAAGAGGAGGTGGACTGATTAATGAAAAACTGTTTTTT.

This rearrangement joins TRBV6-5 to TRBJ2-4; tentative D call: TRBD1 (6 bases). Germline loops: CDR1 MNHEY, CDR2 SVGAGI. V lost 2 bases and J 1 base, leaving 6 bases between the germline ends. The CDR3 extends over 14 amino acids. In DNA form, the CDR3 reads TGTGCCAGCAGTTACGACAGGGCCAAAAACATTCAGTACTTC. It encodes CASSYDRAKNIQYF.

The chain links TRBV4-1 to TRBJ2-4; weak D call: TRBD2 (6 bases). This CDR3 is built from 17 residues. In germline, CDR1 is MGHRA, CDR2 YSYEKL. The V and J ends lost 3 bases and 6 bases respectively, with 21 bases between them. CDR3 sequence: CASSHLNIGGQRNIQYF. As DNA, the CDR3 is TGCGCCAGCAGCCACCTCAATATCGGGGGTCAAAGAAACATTCAGTACTTC.

The chain employs TRBV10-3 and TRBJ1-2, with a tentative D call TRBD1 (6 bases). Per germline, CDR1 ENHRY and CDR2 SYGVKD. V was clipped by 3 bases and J by 1 base, with 18 bases between them. The CDR3 contains 17 residues. The CDR3 nucleotides read TGTGCCATCAGTGACCCTCCGGGGGACATCCATAACTATGGCTACACCTTC. Amino acid sequence: CAISDPPGDIHNYGYTF.

The chain recombines TRBV7-8 with TRBJ1-1; D gene uncertain. The CDR3 consists of 14 residues. Germline CDR1 and CDR2: SGHVS and FQNEAQ. Trimming cost V 6 bases and J 3 bases, with 14 bases left between them. The CDR3 loop is CASRKAVGDTEAFF. CDR3 nucleotides: TGTGCCAGCAGAAAAGCGGTCGGGGACACTGAAGCTTTCTTT.

The V and J genes are TRBV27 and TRBJ1-4, with a tentative D call TRBD1 (6 bases). This CDR3 region has 17 residues. Germline lookup yields CDR1 MNHEY and CDR2 SMNVEV (reference sequence). V was shortened by 2 bases and J by 7 bases, with 20 bases between the two germline ends. The CDR3 DNA follows: TGTGCCAGCAGTTTAGTAGCCCCGGGACACCCTCGTGAAAAACTGTTTTTT. Residues: CASSLVAPGHPREKLFF.

The chain links TRBV5-6 to TRBJ2-5, with D possibly being TRBD1 (6 bases). Germline V gives CDR1 SGHDT, CDR2 YYEEEE. V was pared by 4 bases and J by 2 bases, with 12 bases between. This CDR3 is 14 amino acids long. CDR3 sequence reads: CASSKGHKQETQYF. DNA for the CDR3: TGTGCCAGCAGCAAGGGACATAAACAAGAGACCCAGTACTTC.

This chain uses TRBV4-1 with TRBJ2-4, with D perhaps TRBD1 or TRBD2 (5 bases each). Between the trimmed V and J ends, which lost 2 bases and 0 bases, there was a span of 14 bases. Germline V gene data show CDR1 as MGHRA and CDR2 as YSYEKL. The CDR3 is made up of 17 amino acids. CDR3 sequence (DNA): TGCGCCAGCAGCCAATCAGGGAGCGGCATAGCCAAAAACATTCAGTACTTC. Its protein is CASSQSGSGIAKNIQYF.

The chain combines TRBV29-1 with TRBJ2-7, with 7 bases lining up with TRBD2. This CDR3 has 13 residues. Germline V lookup: CDR1 SQVTM, CDR2 ANQGSEA. V lost 6 bases, J lost 0 bases, and 5 bases stayed unmatched. The chain's CDR3 is CSVRTSPSYEQYF. The CDR3 bases are TGCAGCGTGAGGACTAGTCCCTCCTACGAGCAGTACTTC.

Written as DNA, the CDR3 is TGTGCCAGCAGTGAAATCGACAGGGTAGAGCAGTACTTC. Translated: CASSEIDRVEQYF. This sequence joins TRBV25-1 and TRBJ2-7; 7 nucleotides match TRBD1. CDR3 size: 13 residues. The germline V gene has CDR1 MGHDK and CDR2 SYGVNS. With 2 bases clipped from V and 7 bases from J, the junction kept 5 bases outside the gene matches.

V and J are TRBV4-3 and TRBJ2-7; D might be TRBD2 (5 bases). Between the trimmed V and J ends, which lost 0 bases and 2 bases, there was a span of 14 bases. The germline CDR1 and CDR2 sequences are LGHNA and YSLEER. This CDR3 has 16 amino acids. The CDR3, as DNA: TGCGCCAGCAGCCAAGATCCAAGGACTGCTACCTACGAGCAGTACTTC. Amino acids: CASSQDPRTATYEQYF.

The rearrangement uses TRBV27 and TRBJ1-1; D is uncertain. V lost 4 bases, J lost 1 base, and 4 bases lay in between. From germline, CDR1 is MNHEY and CDR2 SMNVEV (reference sequence). CDR3 length: 12 amino acids. The CDR3 DNA sequence: TGTGCCAGCAGTTCAACGAACACTGAAGCTTTCTTT. Amino acids: CASSSTNTEAFF.

V usage is TRBV5-6 and J usage is TRBJ2-7; D is unclear. This CDR3 has 13 residues. Germline CDR1 SGHDT, CDR2 YYEEEE. With 2 bases removed from V and 4 bases from J, the gap between germline ends came to 10 bases. CDR3 sequence reads: CASSFGSEYEQYF. CDR3 in DNA: TGTGCCAGCAGCTTTGGATCTGAATACGAGCAGTACTTC.

This clone was counted a single time. The chain has TRBV6-5 and TRBJ2-1; D call uncertain. The CDR3 contains 13 residues. CDR1 and CDR2 (germline): MNHEY, SVGAGI. V was cut by 11 bases and J by 0 bases, with 11 bases left in between. The CDR3 protein is CACGVRSYNEQFF. CDR3 in DNA: TGTGCCTGCGGAGTCCGCTCCTACAATGAGCAGTTCTTC.

The chain combines TRBV29-1 with TRBJ1-1; maybe TRBD1 (5 bases). In germline, CDR1 is SQVTM, CDR2 ANQGSEA. The CDR3 has 12 residues. The germline V and J ends were trimmed by 7 bases and 4 bases, with 13 bases remaining between them. The CDR3 DNA sequence: TGCAGCGCCCATCCGGGGGGCACTGAAGCTTTCTTT. It encodes CSAHPGGTEAFF.

This chain links TRBV7-9 with TRBJ1-1, with 7 positions matching TRBD1. CDR1 SEHNR and CDR2 FQNEAQ come from the germline V gene (reference sequence). V was clipped by 6 bases and J by 7 bases; unmatched bases: 14. The CDR3 is 15 amino acids. CDR3 in amino acids: CASRSPILGTDEAFF. The CDR3 DNA reads TGTGCCAGCAGGAGTCCCATTTTGGGGACAGATGAAGCTTTCTTT.

This chain uses TRBV7-9 with TRBJ1-1, with unresolved D. The germline V gene encodes CDR1 SEHNR and CDR2 FQNEAQ (reference sequence). V was pared by 2 bases and J by 4 bases, with 5 bases between. The CDR3 is 12 amino acids. The CDR3 protein is CASSLPSTEAFF. The DNA of the CDR3 is TGTGCCAGCAGCTTACCAAGCACTGAAGCTTTCTTT.

This chain joins TRBV2 and TRBJ1-1; D possibly corresponds to TRBD1 (5 bases). This CDR3 contains 16 residues. Germline values: CDR1 SNHLY, CDR2 FYNNEI. The V and J ends lost 8 bases and 1 base respectively, with 20 bases between them. This CDR3 is CASDQTGGEWNTEAFF. CDR3 nucleotide sequence: TGTGCCAGCGACCAGACCGGGGGGGAGTGGAACACTGAAGCTTTCTTT.

This chain joins TRBV2 and TRBJ2-2; 8 nucleotides agree with TRBD1. CDR1 and CDR2 from the germline V gene are SNHLY and FYNNEI. The CDR3 has 15 residues. V lost 7 bases and J lost 2; bases outside the gene matches: 6. CDR3: CASNGGQDNTGELFF. CDR3 DNA sequence: TGTGCCAGCAATGGGGGACAGGATAACACCGGGGAGCTGTTTTTT.

On this clone: The same CDR3 also results from other DNA sequences found in this sample. This chain joins TRBV5-6 and TRBJ1-5, with D possibly matching TRBD1 (6 bases). Germline CDR1 is SGHDT and CDR2 is YYEEEE. V lost 4 bases, J lost 0 bases, and 8 bases lay in between. The CDR3 contains 14 residues. The CDR3 reads CASSLGGSNQPQHF. The CDR3 DNA follows: TGTGCCAGCAGCCTAGGGGGTAGCAATCAGCCCCAGCATTTT.

V usage is TRBV27 and J usage is TRBJ2-1, with 7 bases fitting TRBD2. The CDR3 has 14 residues. Per germline, CDR1 MNHEY and CDR2 SMNVEV (reference sequence). Trimming cost V 2 bases and J 5 bases; bases outside gene matches: 3. The CDR3 loop is CASSLGTNNNEQFF. The CDR3 DNA follows: TGTGCCAGCAGTTTAGGGACTAATAACAATGAGCAGTTCTTC.

The rearrangement links TRBV19 to TRBJ2-5; D unresolved. V lost 5 bases, J lost 1 base, and 11 bases lay in between. The CDR3 has 14 amino acids. CDR1 LNHDA and CDR2 SQIVND come from the germline V gene (reference sequence). The CDR3 spells CASSPLGTQETQYF. The DNA of the CDR3 is TGTGCCAGTAGTCCCCTTGGTACCCAAGAGACCCAGTACTTC.